What follows is one T cell receptor beta chain and its context. Its antigen is currently unknown. The V gene's germline CDR1 is MGHDK and CDR2 SYGVNS. The CDR3 spans 17 residues. V shed 6 bases, J shed 5 bases, and the junction held 13 bases outside the gene matches. With 60 Vbeta and 13 Jbeta primers, the PCR was carried out. TCRdb's copy holds only in-frame clones and misses some; the assay was immunoSEQ multiplex PCR. This table has roughly 120,000 clones, more than 60% appearing once. This record belongs to a study of cytomegalovirus exposure and HLA in healthy donors. Donors consisted of healthy bone marrow donors. Findings and limits, study-wide: HLA-A and HLA-B allele assignments for most subjects were reportedly predicted accurately using TCR beta sequences. The later analysis indicated that the majority of CMV-associated TCR beta chains appeared HLA-restricted. A later analysis reportedly found that, within productive TCRs, an Asian-associated ancestry cluster had fewer N-insertions than the mean observed across the approximately 700 donors.

The sample taken for sequencing was PBMCs. This clonotype originated in a woman aged 55-70 years in good health and CMV-seropositive. The chain employs TRBV25-1 and TRBJ2-2, with TRBD1 matching 9 bases. The CDR3 loop reads CASSPSWGQGLTGELFF. The DNA for the CDR3 is TGTGCCAGCAGCCCCTCCTGGGGACAGGGATTAACCGGGGAGCTGTTTTTT.